This T cell receptor beta chain comes out of a study of OX40 agonist ivuxolimab in advanced cancers. Across the whole study: Every patient in dose escalation had hepatocellular carcinoma, melanoma, renal cell or head and neck cancer. Partial responses were achieved by three patients: one hepatocellular carcinoma, two cutaneous melanoma.

Regarding this clone: Its cognate antigen is unknown.

The study's findings and limits: Averaged across samples, CD8+ T cells carried more expanded clones than CD4+ did.

CDR1 and CDR2 (germline): LGHNA, YNFKEQ. This CDR3 is built from 16 residues. V was pared by 0 bases and J by 0 bases, with 10 bases between. Repertoires were generated with immunoSEQ multiplex PCR, while TCRdb's copy carries only in-frame clones and drops some. Of roughly 77,000 clones listed, roughly 90% are singletons. The sequence derives from an adult with an advanced solid tumor such as melanoma, head and neck, liver or kidney cancer. The genes are TRBV4-2 and TRBJ2-3; D is unclear. The material sequenced was CD4+ or CD8+ T cells sorted from blood, taken in a trial of the OX40 agonist ivuxolimab. CDR3 loop: CASSQENTRSTDTQYF. The DNA for the CDR3 is TGTGCCAGCAGCCAAGAGAACACGAGAAGCACAGATACGCAGTATTTT.